Presented here are 26 T cell receptor beta chains from one specimen sequenced in a study of cytomegalovirus exposure and HLA in healthy donors. Use of 60 Vbeta and 13 Jbeta primers characterized the PCR. This table comes from immunoSEQ multiplex PCR, and its TCRdb copy is limited to in-frame clones, with some not included. This sample carries 100,000 or so clones, about four fifths of them seen once, and the ten largest clones take under 5%. Sequencing was performed on PBMCs. The source of these receptors is a female donor in good health and CMV-seropositive.

This clone was seen a single time. V gene TRBV28 combines with J gene TRBJ2-7, with 14 bases lining up with TRBD2. This CDR3 spans 18 amino acids. V gave up 1 base and J gave up 1 base; unmatched junction bases: 6. In germline, CDR1 is MDHEN, CDR2 SYDVKM. CDR3 residues: CASSLSSGLAGGSYEQYF. The CDR3 DNA sequence: TGTGCCAGCAGTTTATCATCCGGACTAGCGGGAGGTTCCTACGAGCAGTACTTC.

The chain recombines TRBV6-6 with TRBJ2-1, with 7 bases matching TRBD1. The germline V gene encodes CDR1 MNHNY and CDR2 SVGAGI (reference sequence). V lost 2 bases to trimming and J lost 3 bases; unmatched junction nucleotides: 7. The CDR3 spans 16 residues. In DNA, the CDR3 is TGTGCCAGCAGTTACATCGACAGGGTGATCTACAATGAGCAGTTCTTC. This sequence encodes CASSYIDRVIYNEQFF.

This chain connects TRBV10-2 to TRBJ2-3; a possible D gene is TRBD2 (6 bases). CDR3 length: 16 amino acids. CDR1 and CDR2 from the germline V gene are WSHSY and SAAADI. V lost 2 bases, J lost 2 bases, and 14 bases lay in between. CDR3 amino acids: CASSEVWGVDTDTQYF. The CDR3 DNA is TGCGCCAGCAGTGAGGTGTGGGGGGTGGACACAGATACGCAGTATTTT.

CDR3 in DNA: TGCGCCACCCGACAGGCTAGCTCCTACGAGCAGTACTTC. Amino acid sequence: CATRQASSYEQYF. The V and J genes are TRBV10-2 and TRBJ2-7, with D maybe TRBD1 (6 bases). CDR1 and CDR2 from the germline V gene are WSHSY and SAAADI. The length of the CDR3 is 13 residues. V was clipped by 10 bases and J by 0 bases, with 13 bases between them.

The genes are TRBV18 and TRBJ2-7; D is perhaps TRBD1 (5 bases). Trimming stripped 2 bases from V and 9 bases from J, with 17 bases between. CDR1 is KGHSH, CDR2 LQKENI, per germline. This CDR3 is 14 amino acids long. The CDR3 region has the DNA TGTGCCAGCTCACCAGGGGCCACCTTTCTATGGCAGTACTTC. Its translation is CASSPGATFLWQYF.

The chain carries TRBV5-1 and TRBJ1-1; the D is unclear. Germline V lookup: CDR1 SGHRS, CDR2 YFSETQ. CDR3 size: 14 residues. Trimming left V 4 bases short and J 4 bases short, with 14 bases between. The CDR3 nucleotides read TGCGCCAGCAGCCGGCGAGAGGGCGGCACTGAAGCTTTCTTT. Residues: CASSRREGGTEAFF.

The chain employs TRBV29-1 and TRBJ1-4; a weak D match, TRBD1 (5 bases). V was pared by 6 bases and J by 11 bases, with 13 bases between. CDR1 and CDR2 from the germline V gene are SQVTM and ANQGSEA. The CDR3 extends over 11 amino acids. CDR3 residues: CSVADGGKLFF. The DNA for the CDR3 is TGCAGCGTAGCGGACGGGGGGAAACTGTTTTTT.

This clone appeared a few times. The chain couples TRBV5-1 to TRBJ2-7; 13 nucleotides line up with TRBD2. The CDR3 length is 15 residues. The J segment lost 2 bases and the V segment lost 5 bases, leaving 4 bases of the junction unmatched. Looked up from germline, CDR1 is SGHRS and CDR2 is YFSETQ. CDR3 protein: CASSSGLAGPYEQYF. CDR3 coding DNA: TGCGCCAGCAGTTCGGGACTAGCGGGGCCCTACGAGCAGTACTTC. Looking up the rest from reference TRBV5-1 and TRBJ2-7 gives the full variable domain: KAGVTQTPRYLIKTRGQQVTLSCSPISGHRSVSWYQQTPGQGLQFLFEYFSETQRNKGNFPGRFSGRQFSNSRSEMNVSTLELGDSALYLCASSSGLAGPYEQYFGPGTRLTVT.

V and J are TRBV11-2 and TRBJ1-2, with a tentative D call TRBD1 (6 bases). The CDR3 totals 14 residues. V was cut by 1 base and J by 4 bases, with 10 bases left in between. From germline, CDR1 is SGHAT and CDR2 FQNNGV. DNA for the CDR3: TGTGCCAGCAGCTTAGGTGACAGGATCTATGGCTACACCTTC. Translation: CASSLGDRIYGYTF.

This clone was found a few times. This sequence joins TRBV4-3 and TRBJ1-3; 7 bases fit TRBD1. Germline CDR1 LGHNA, CDR2 YSLEER. Trimming removed 1 base from V and 9 bases from J; junction bases left unmatched: 9. This CDR3 spans 15 amino acids. The CDR3 here is CASSQGQGRGPTIYF. DNA for the CDR3: TGCGCCAGCAGCCAAGGACAGGGTCGGGGGCCCACCATATATTTT.

The chain recombines TRBV9 with TRBJ1-2; 10 bases align to TRBD1. CDR3 length: 13 amino acids. V dropped 5 bases and J dropped 6; count of bases not matched to a gene: 4. Germline CDR1 is SGDLS and CDR2 is YYNGEE. CDR3 sequence reads: CASSGDRGDGYTF. CDR3 coding DNA: TGTGCCAGCAGTGGGGACAGGGGCGATGGCTACACCTTC.

The chain is built from TRBV30 and TRBJ2-1; unclear D gene. The CDR3 contains 14 residues. V lost 4 bases and J 0 bases, leaving 10 bases between the germline ends. CDR1 is GTSNPN and CDR2 is SVGIG in the germline V gene (reference sequence). The CDR3 here is CAWKAELSYNEQFF. CDR3 nucleotide sequence: TGTGCCTGGAAGGCGGAACTCTCCTACAATGAGCAGTTCTTC.

The V call is TRBV27, the J call TRBJ1-4; D gene uncertain. The CDR3 loop spans 11 amino acids. CDR1 and CDR2 (germline): MNHEY, SMNVEV (reference sequence). Trimming shortened V by 5 bases and J by 4 bases, and 2 bases separated the two germline ends. CDR3 DNA: TGTGCCAGCAGTCGTAATGAAAAACTGTTTTTT. Translating it yields CASSRNEKLFF.

This rearrangement joins TRBV19 to TRBJ1-6; unclear D gene. The CDR3 has 14 residues. CDR1 and CDR2 (germline): LNHDA, SQIVND (reference sequence). Trimming removed 5 bases at V and 5 bases at J, with 10 bases between. DNA for the CDR3: TGTGCCAGTAGTCCCACTAGGGATAATTCACCCCTCCACTTT. It translates to CASSPTRDNSPLHF.

The chain has TRBV5-1 and TRBJ2-2; perhaps TRBD1 as D (6 bases). The CDR3 covers 16 residues. Germline V CDR1 and CDR2: SGHRS, YFSETQ. V dropped 0 bases and J dropped 0 bases, with 9 bases sitting between them. The DNA for the CDR3 is TGCGCCAGCAGCTTGGGGGCAGGGGCGAACACCGGGGAGCTGTTTTTT. Its translation is CASSLGAGANTGELFF.

The chain has TRBV10-2 and TRBJ2-7; 9 bases map to TRBD1. The germline V gene encodes CDR1 WSHSY and CDR2 SAAADI. Trimming cost V 9 bases and J 4 bases; bases outside gene matches: 1. This CDR3 contains 11 residues. Here the CDR3 reads CASGTGYEQYF. The CDR3 nucleotides read TGCGCCAGTGGGACAGGGTACGAGCAGTACTTC.

V gene TRBV7-9 combines with J gene TRBJ2-5; TRBD2 might be the D (7 bases). This CDR3 is built from 12 residues. V lost 11 bases and J lost 0, with 10 bases in between. CDR1 is SEHNR and CDR2 is FQNEAQ in the germline V gene (reference sequence). CDR3 DNA sequence: TGTGCCGGGGGGGCCAACCAAGAGACCCAGTACTTC. Its protein is CAGGANQETQYF.

CDR3 sequence: CASTVSGTRDYEQYF. The CDR3 DNA sequence: TGTGCCAGCACTGTGTCCGGGACTAGGGACTACGAGCAGTACTTC. The chain has TRBV6-1 and TRBJ2-7; the match to TRBD2 covers 8 bases. Germline lookup yields CDR1 MNHNS and CDR2 SASEGT. The junction had 11 bases not matched to a gene; V was cut back by 7 bases and J by 3 bases. This CDR3 is 15 amino acids long.

This clone has a single count. The rearrangement links TRBV6-1 to TRBJ1-2, with 9 bases lining up with TRBD1. The V and J ends lost 6 bases and 5 bases, in that order; junction bases with no gene match: 10. Per germline, CDR1 MNHNS and CDR2 SASEGT. The CDR3 runs 15 residues. This CDR3 is CASSQNRGRGYGYTF. CDR3 nucleotide sequence: TGTGCCAGCAGCCAGAACAGGGGGCGCGGGTATGGCTACACCTTC.

The chain uses TRBV5-1 and TRBJ1-1; a possible D gene is TRBD1 (6 bases). This CDR3 region has 14 residues. Germline V gene sequence: CDR1 SGHRS, CDR2 YFSETQ. Between the trimmed V and J ends, which lost 2 bases and 5 bases, there was a span of 13 bases. The CDR3, as DNA: TGCGCCAGCAGCTTTTCAGGGGCGGAAACTGAAGCTTTCTTT. Its translation is CASSFSGAETEAFF.

This chain connects TRBV7-2 to TRBJ1-2, with D possibly TRBD1 on 5 matching bases. The germline V gene has CDR1 SGHTA and CDR2 FQGNSA. The CDR3 contains 13 residues. Trimming left V 5 bases short and J 6 bases short, with 13 bases between. The DNA for the CDR3 is TGTGCCAGCAGCCCTCCCTGGGGGGATGGCTACACCTTC. Its translation: CASSPPWGDGYTF.

The rearrangement joins TRBV27 to TRBJ2-5; TRBD1 matches at 10 bases. This CDR3 has 15 amino acids. V lost 6 bases and J lost 0; bases outside the gene matches: 4. Per the germline V gene, CDR1 is MNHEY and CDR2 is SMNVEV (reference sequence). CDR3 nucleotide sequence: TGTGCCAGCAGGGCGGACAGGGGGTACCAAGAGACCCAGTACTTC. Protein: CASRADRGYQETQYF.

The chain couples TRBV19 to TRBJ2-1; 12 bases match TRBD2. V trimming: 4 bases; J trimming: 7 bases; junction bases outside the gene matches: 11. This CDR3 contains 17 residues. Germline V gene data show CDR1 as LNHDA and CDR2 as SQIVND (reference sequence). This CDR3 is CASSKHLAGGPGNEQFF. CDR3 coding DNA: TGTGCCAGTAGTAAACATCTAGCGGGAGGGCCGGGGAATGAGCAGTTCTTC.

This chain links TRBV6-6 with TRBJ2-7, with 7 bases fitting TRBD1. Germline V CDR1 and CDR2: MNHNY, SVGAGI (reference sequence). There are 14 residues in the CDR3. V shed 0 bases, J shed 7 bases, and the junction held 6 bases outside the gene matches. CDR3 nucleotide sequence: TGTGCCAGCAGTTACTCCGGGACAGCACATGAGCAGTACTTC. Translation gives CASSYSGTAHEQYF.

The V gene is TRBV5-1, the J gene TRBJ2-7; 9 nucleotides match TRBD2. The V and J ends lost 4 bases and 7 bases, in that order; junction bases with no gene match: 15. Germline V CDR1 and CDR2: SGHRS, YFSETQ. The length of the CDR3 is 16 residues. The CDR3, as DNA: TGCGCCAGCAGCATGGAAGGGGCGGGAGGGCCGGAAGAGCAGTACTTC. Encoded protein: CASSMEGAGGPEEQYF.

The chain links TRBV2 to TRBJ1-1; the D gene is possibly TRBD1 (6 bases). Trimming stripped 7 bases from V and 11 bases from J, with 17 bases between. Germline CDR1 reads SNHLY; CDR2 reads FYNNEI. The CDR3 is made up of 12 amino acids. The CDR3 reads CASKGERQGAFF. Here the CDR3 DNA reads TGTGCCAGCAAAGGGGAGAGGCAGGGGGCTTTCTTT. Complete variable domain (other parts from reference TRBV2 and TRBJ1-1): EPEVTQTPSHQVTQMGQEVILRCVPISNHLYFYWYRQILGQKVEFLVSFYNNEISEKSEIFDDQFSVERPDGSNFTLKIRSTKLEDSAMYFCASKGERQGAFFGQGTRLTVV.